This T cell receptor beta chain is drawn from a study of blood T cell repertoires in COVID-19. Assay: immunoSEQ multiplex PCR; the TCRdb copy retains only in-frame clones and omits some. The sample holds around 340,000 clones, roughly 85% seen once. Each participant's cohort was designated according to participant-reported clinical history. The CDR3 sequence is 14 residues long. V gave up 8 bases and J gave up 2 bases; unmatched junction bases: 5. Germline CDR1 and CDR2: LNHDA and SQIVND (reference sequence). Material: PBMCs or T cells enriched from blood (not recorded which). The receptor's source is a woman aged 35 to 49 with acute COVID-19. The rearrangement uses TRBV19 and TRBJ1-5; TRBD1 matches 8 bases. The chain's CDR3 is CASHKGQGNQPQHF. As DNA, the CDR3 is TGTGCCAGTCATAAGGGACAGGGCAATCAGCCCCAGCATTTT. The entire variable domain, with the rest obtained from reference TRBV19 and TRBJ1-5, is as follows: DGGITQSPKYLFRKEGQNVTLSCEQNLNHDAMYWYRQDPGQGLRLIYYSQIVNDFQKGDIAEGYSVSREKKESFPLTVTSAQKNPTAFYLCASHKGQGNQPQHFGDGTRLSIL.